This T cell receptor (beta chain) was found in a study of cytomegalovirus exposure and HLA in healthy donors. The donors (healthy individuals) were bone marrow donors. CDR3 length equals 14 residues. The V gene end was trimmed by 3 bases and the J gene end by 5 bases; junction bases not matched to a gene: 7. Germline lookup yields CDR1 SQVTM and CDR2 ANQGSEA. General study results and limits: The authors later found HLA-associated TCR beta chains more clonally expanded than equally common others. When the data were analyzed later, several of the most significant clusters appeared to be linked to common viral pathogens. Indistinguishable V segments, including TRBV6-2 and TRBV6-3, were excluded.

Use of 60 Vbeta and 13 Jbeta primers characterized the PCR. Generated by immunoSEQ multiplex PCR, the TCRdb table keeps only in-frame clones and is missing some. The sample holds around 130,000 clones; approximately 80% are singletons and the top ten take under 3.5%. About this clone: Its cognate antigen is unknown.

V gene TRBV29-1 combines with J gene TRBJ1-2; TRBD1 agrees at 9 bases. Sequenced: PBMCs. This TCR was sampled from a man aged 50 or older in good health and CMV-seronegative. CDR3 sequence reads: CSVDPGQGGYGYTF. The CDR3 DNA sequence: TGCAGCGTTGATCCGGGACAGGGCGGTTATGGCTACACCTTC.